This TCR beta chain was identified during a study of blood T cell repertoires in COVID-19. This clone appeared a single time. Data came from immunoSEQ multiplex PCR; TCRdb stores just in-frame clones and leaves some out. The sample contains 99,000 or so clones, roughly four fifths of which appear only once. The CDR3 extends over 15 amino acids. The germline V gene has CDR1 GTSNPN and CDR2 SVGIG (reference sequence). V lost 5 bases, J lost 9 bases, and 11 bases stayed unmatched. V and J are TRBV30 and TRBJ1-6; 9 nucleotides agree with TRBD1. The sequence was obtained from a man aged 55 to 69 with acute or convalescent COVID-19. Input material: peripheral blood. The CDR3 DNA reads TGTGCCTGGCGAATTAGAGACAGGGGGAGTTCACCCCTCCACTTT. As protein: CAWRIRDRGSSPLHF.